One sample yielded the 7 T cell receptor beta chains listed below, sequenced in a study of T cell changes during pregnancy in multiple sclerosis. Sequenced by immunoSEQ multiplex PCR; TCRdb stores in-frame clones only, minus some. The sample shows some 64,000 clones, about nine tenths of them seen only once. This material consisted of peripheral blood, taken in the second trimester of pregnancy. These receptors were taken from a female donor in good health, enrolled as a control in a pregnancy study.

In the case of this clone: Other DNA sequences of this sample code for an identical CDR3. This chain links TRBV5-4 with TRBJ1-1; D gene unclear. Looked up from germline, CDR1 is SGHNT and CDR2 is YYREEE (reference sequence). Deletions cut 0 bases from V and 2 bases from J, with 11 bases between. This CDR3 is built from 15 residues. The CDR3 DNA follows: TGTGCCAGCAGCTTGGCCGGCGGGCCTAACACTGAAGCTTTCTTT. This codes for CASSLAGGPNTEAFF. Variable domain in full (rest from reference TRBV5-4 and TRBJ1-1): ETGVTQSPTHLIKTRGQQVTLRCSSQSGHNTVSWYQQALGQGPQFIFQYYREEENGRGNFPPRFSGLQFPNYSSELNVNALELDDSALYLCASSLAGGPNTEAFFGQGTRLTVV.

This chain connects TRBV6-1 to TRBJ1-3, with D perhaps TRBD1 (5 bases). Germline V gives CDR1 MNHNS, CDR2 SASEGT. Trimming took off 2 bases at V and 1 base at J, with 9 bases between the two ends. The length of the CDR3 is 15 residues. DNA for the CDR3: TGTGCCAGCAGTGAAACGGCAGGGTCTGGAAACACCATATATTTT. It yields the protein CASSETAGSGNTIYF.

In its sample, this clone was seen once. V is TRBV5-1 and J is TRBJ1-1, with D uncertain. The CDR3 consists of 13 residues. Germline CDR1 is SGHRS and CDR2 is YFSETQ. Trimming stripped 3 bases from V and 11 bases from J, with 17 bases between. The chain's CDR3 is CASSSGGAGGAFF. CDR3 DNA: TGCGCCAGCAGCTCCGGAGGAGCAGGCGGGGCTTTCTTT. Variable domain in full (rest from reference TRBV5-1 and TRBJ1-1): KAGVTQTPRYLIKTRGQQVTLSCSPISGHRSVSWYQQTPGQGLQFLFEYFSETQRNKGNFPGRFSGRQFSNSRSEMNVSTLELGDSALYLCASSSGGAGGAFFGQGTRLTVV.

V usage is TRBV9 and J usage is TRBJ1-1; D is perhaps TRBD1 (5 bases). The CDR3 loop spans 17 amino acids. CDR1 and CDR2 from the germline V gene are SGDLS and YYNGEE. The V end was cut by 3 bases, the J end by 4 bases, with 22 bases between. CDR3 protein: CASSGPHRPGGGTEAFF. In DNA form, the CDR3 reads TGTGCCAGCAGCGGCCCGCATCGACCGGGGGGTGGCACTGAAGCTTTCTTT.

The chain has TRBV19 and TRBJ1-2; D gene unclear. The CDR3 has 13 residues. CDR1 is LNHDA, CDR2 SQIVND, per germline (reference sequence). Trimming shortened V by 5 bases and J by 4 bases, and 11 bases separated the two germline ends. CDR3 coding DNA: TGTGCCAGTAGTCCGCAGACAAGCTATGGCTACACCTTC. Protein sequence: CASSPQTSYGYTF.

The chain combines TRBV5-1 with TRBJ2-7; TRBD1 might be the D (5 bases). The CDR3 runs 14 residues. V was cut by 4 bases and J by 2 bases, with 13 bases left in between. Germline CDR1 is SGHRS and CDR2 is YFSETQ. The CDR3 protein is CASSTADNPYEQYF. The DNA of the CDR3 is TGCGCCAGCAGCACCGCGGACAACCCCTACGAGCAGTACTTC.

This clone was recorded once. The rearrangement links TRBV4-1 to TRBJ2-3, with 9 bases aligning to TRBD2. After removal of 4 bases from V and 4 bases from J, the junction contained 9 bases not matched to a gene. CDR1 and CDR2 (germline): MGHRA, YSYEKL. The CDR3 is 16 amino acids. This CDR3 reads CASSPDPLAGPDTQYF. The DNA for the CDR3 is TGCGCCAGCAGCCCAGACCCGCTAGCGGGGCCAGATACGCAGTATTTT.